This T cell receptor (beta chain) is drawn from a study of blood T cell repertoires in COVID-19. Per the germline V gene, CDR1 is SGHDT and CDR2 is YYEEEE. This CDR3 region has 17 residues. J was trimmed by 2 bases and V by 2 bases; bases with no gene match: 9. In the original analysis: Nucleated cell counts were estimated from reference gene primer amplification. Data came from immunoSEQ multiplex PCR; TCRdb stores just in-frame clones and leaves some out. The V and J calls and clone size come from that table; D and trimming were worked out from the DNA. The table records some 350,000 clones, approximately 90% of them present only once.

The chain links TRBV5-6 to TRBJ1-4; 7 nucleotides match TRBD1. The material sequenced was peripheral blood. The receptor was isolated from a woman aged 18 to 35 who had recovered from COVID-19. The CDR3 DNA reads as TGTGCCAGCAGCTTACGGAGGGCGACAGGGACTAATGAAAAACTGTTTTTT. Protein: CASSLRRATGTNEKLFF.